This T cell receptor (beta chain) was captured by sequencing in a study of beta chain features in type 1 diabetes. Study as a whole: Cell yields, gender and age were similar in healthy donors and patients. General study findings and limits: A moderate, significant TCRB CDR3 shortening appeared in type 1 diabetes across four CD4+ subsets. For patients, the naive, central memory and Treg TCRB repertoires appeared more alike than for healthy donors. Type 1 diabetes patients had fewer VDJ junction insertions and more deletions.

This clone has just a few counts. What it binds is not known. Other DNA sequences of this sample code for an identical CDR3. A sort by CD45RO/CCR7/CD25/CD127/CD95/CD27 yielded CD4+ naive, central memory, regulatory and stem cell-like memory cells. Isolated RNA was reverse transcribed in full, so expressed TCRB transcripts were sequenced. Some clones are missing from TCRdb's copy, which holds only in-frame ones; the method was immunoSEQ multiplex PCR. The sample contains hundreds of thousands of clones, over 12% of which appear only once. This receptor was obtained from a man between 18 and 35 years old with type 1 diabetes. The sample was naive CD4+ T cells from blood.

The CDR3 loop reads CASSLARDYGYTF. The CDR3 bases are TGCGCCAGCAGCTTAGCCAGGGACTATGGCTACACCTTC. The chain has TRBV5-1 and TRBJ1-2, with a possible D match to TRBD1 (5 bases). The CDR3 has 13 residues. Trimming pared 2 bases from V and 3 bases from J, leaving 8 bases between. Germline assignment: CDR1 SGHRS and CDR2 YFSETQ.